These 2 T cell receptor beta chains came from one sample sequenced in a study of CD8 T cells in ankylosing spondylitis. TCRdb processed the 5' RACE reads anew with MiXCR; each CDR3 protein has one entry. Seen here are 350,000 to 450,000 distinct CDR3 sequences, 20% observed once, and the top ten hold approximately 14%. What was sequenced was blood, either unsorted or a sorted T cell fraction (not recorded which). All receptors come from a male donor with ankylosing spondylitis or in good health (not recorded which).

This chain connects TRBV12-3 or TRBV12-4 to TRBJ2-3; TRBD1 aligns across 9 bases. The V gene end was trimmed by 5 bases and the J gene end by 3 bases; junction bases not matched to a gene: 9. The CDR3 consists of 16 residues. CDR3 bases: TGTGCCAGCAGTCCAAAACCGGGGACAGGGACAGATACGCAGTATTTT. As protein: CASSPKPGTGTDTQYF.

This clonotype was seen many times. V is TRBV12-3 or TRBV12-4 and J is TRBJ2-5; D ambiguous. The CDR3 contains 12 residues. The V end lost 6 bases, the J end lost 7 bases, and 12 bases lay between the germline ends. The CDR3 nucleotides are TGTGCCAGCAGACGTGGGTTTGTGACCCAGTACTTC. Protein product: CASRRGFVTQYF.